These 20 T cell receptor beta chains were sequenced from one sample in a study of T cell clonality in common variable immunodeficiency. Generated by immunoSEQ multiplex PCR, the TCRdb table keeps only in-frame clones and is missing some. This sample comprises approximately 81,000 clones, none seen once only. The sequenced sample consisted of peripheral blood mononuclear cells. These TCRs come from a person aged 18-70 years in good health.

This clone was counted at least ten times. The read terminates 3 residues ahead of where the CDR3 ends, so the germline J gene completes it. This chain uses TRBV5-6 with TRBJ2-7, with 11 bases fitting TRBD2. Germline V gene lookup returns CDR1 SGHDT and CDR2 YYEEEE. V shed 0 bases and J 6 bases; nucleotides not matched to a gene: 5. The CDR3 covers 15 residues. The CDR3 DNA, read in part, is TGTGCCAGCAGCTTGGCTACTAGCGGGAGAGGCGAG. Translation gives CASSLATSGRGE. The entire CDR3 protein reads CASSLATSGRGEQYF. The complete variable domain, with remaining parts taken from reference TRBV5-6 and TRBJ2-7, reads DAGVTQSPTHLIKTRGQQVTLRCSPKSGHDTVSWYQQALGQGPQFIFQYYEEEERQRGNFPDRFSGHQFPNYSSELNVNALLLGDSALYLCASSLATSGRGEQYFGPGTRLTVT.

This clone appeared many times. The read gets to within 3 residues of the CDR3 end, and the germline J gene fills in the rest. The chain links TRBV19 to TRBJ2-2, with 9 bases identical to TRBD2. The CDR3 contains 15 residues. V was pared by 8 bases and J by 2 bases, with 6 bases of the junction left unmatched. Germline loops: CDR1 LNHDA, CDR2 SQIVND (reference sequence). CDR3 region: CASLKGLANTGELFF. Incomplete CDR3 DNA: TGTGCCAGTCTCAAGGGACTAGCTAACACCGGGGAG.

This clone occurred many times. The junction and the germline gene differ at one end; a read error may be behind it. The sequenced fragment ends 3 residues before the CDR3 boundary, so the rest is inferred from the germline J gene. The V gene is TRBV4-2, the J gene TRBJ2-3; TRBD2 agrees at 8 bases. Looked up from germline, CDR1 is LGHNA and CDR2 is YNFKEQ. The CDR3 has 18 residues. The CDR3 loop reads CASSQAGAGTRLADTQYF. Incomplete CDR3 DNA: TGCGCCAGCAGCCAGGCTGGAGCCGGGACTAGGTTGGCAGATACG.

This clone was seen repeatedly, ten times or more. The read comes to an end 3 residues before the CDR3 does, leaving the germline J gene to fill in the end. The V call is TRBV5-6, the J call TRBJ2-5, with D possibly matching TRBD1 (5 bases). V shed 8 bases and J shed 5 bases, with 19 bases lying between them. This CDR3 has 14 amino acids. Germline CDR1 and CDR2: SGHDT and YYEEEE. The chain's CDR3 is CASSGLQGSETQYF. The CDR3 bases that were read are TGTGCCAGTTCCGGGCTTCAGGGTAGCGAGACC.

This clone was seen many times. The read falls 3 residues short of the CDR3 end, and the missing part is taken from the germline J gene. This chain joins TRBV10-3 and TRBJ2-5; the D gene is possibly TRBD2 (6 bases). This CDR3 is built from 12 residues. Germline lookup yields CDR1 ENHRY and CDR2 SYGVKD. V gave up 3 bases and J gave up 5 bases, with 7 bases separating them. The CDR3 DNA, read in part, is TGTGCCATCAGTGATGGGGGGGAGACC. Its translation: CAISDGGET. The whole CDR3 sequence reads CAISDGGETQYF.

The sample holds many counts of this clone. The CDR3 extends 3 residues past the end of the read, so its final part is completed from the germline J gene. V and J are TRBV20-1 and TRBJ2-7; 10 positions match TRBD2. The CDR3 spans 17 residues. The germline CDR1 and CDR2 sequences are DFQATT and SNEGSKA (reference sequence). The trim removed 3 bases at V and 3 bases at J, leaving 14 bases unmatched. The CDR3 is CSASSPRASGSNYEQYF. Incomplete CDR3 DNA: TGCAGTGCTAGCTCCCCTAGGGCTAGCGGGAGTAACTACGAG.

This clone appeared a few times. The CDR3 is cut off 3 residues early in the read; its end comes from the germline J gene. The J gene is TRBJ2-2, the V gene TRBV2, with D possibly matching TRBD1 (7 bases). The length of the CDR3 is 15 residues. The germline V gene has CDR1 SNHLY and CDR2 FYNNEI. The germline V and J ends were trimmed by 6 bases and 4 bases, with 15 bases remaining between them. The CDR3 bases that were read are TGTGCCAGCAGCACGGGGGACAGACCCACCGGGGAG. It is translated as CASSTGDRPTGE. The CDR3 in its entirety is CASSTGDRPTGELFF.

This clone was detected ten times or more. The read gets to within 3 residues of the CDR3 end, and the germline J gene fills in the rest. J is TRBJ2-5 and V is TRBV28, with 11 bases fitting TRBD2. The CDR3 is made up of 16 amino acids. Trimming cost V 7 bases and J 4 bases; bases outside gene matches: 11. Germline V CDR1 and CDR2: MDHEN, SYDVKM. The CDR3 loop reads CASIPTALAGAETQYF. The sequenced CDR3 bases are TGTGCCAGCATTCCGACGGCACTAGCGGGAGCAGAGACC.

This clone was recorded many times. The observed sequence ends 3 residues before the CDR3 terminus, with the missing tail filled in from the germline J gene. The chain is built from TRBV6-2 or TRBV6-3 and TRBJ2-7; 8 nucleotides match TRBD1. The length of the CDR3 is 12 residues. After removal of 8 bases from V and 3 bases from J, the junction contained 3 bases not matched to a gene. Germline lookup yields CDR1 MNHEY and CDR2 SVGEGT. CDR3 amino acids: CASLGQGYEQYF. The CDR3 DNA, read in part, is TGTGCCAGCCTAGGACAGGGCTACGAG.

This clone was seen ten or more times. The sequenced fragment ends 3 residues before the CDR3 boundary, so the rest is inferred from the germline J gene. The chain employs TRBV11-3 and TRBJ2-1; D is possibly TRBD2 (6 bases). The CDR3 totals 14 residues. V shed 4 bases and J shed 4 bases, with 11 bases lying between them. Germline V lookup: CDR1 SGHNT, CDR2 YENEEA. CDR3 DNA (partial): TGTGCCAGCAGCTACCGGGACTCGTACAATGAG. It yields the protein CASSYRDSYNE. The whole CDR3 is CASSYRDSYNEQFF.

This clone was observed at least ten times. The read halts 3 residues ahead of the CDR3 end, with the missing end drawn from the germline J gene. This rearrangement joins TRBV19 to TRBJ2-1; 9 bases match TRBD2. V was pared by 6 bases and J by 5 bases, with 11 bases of the junction left unmatched. The CDR3 length is 16 residues. Germline loops: CDR1 LNHDA, CDR2 SQIVND (reference sequence). The sequenced part of the CDR3 DNA is TGTGCCAGTAGGGGGACGGGGCTAGCGGGAAACAATGAG. Residues: CASRGTGLAGNNE. The whole CDR3 sequence is CASRGTGLAGNNEQFF. Combining the CDR3 with reference TRBV19 and TRBJ2-1 gives the whole variable domain DGGITQSPKYLFRKEGQNVTLSCEQNLNHDAMYWYRQDPGQGLRLIYYSQIVNDFQKGDIAEGYSVSREKKESFPLTVTSAQKNPTAFYLCASRGTGLAGNNEQFFGPGTRLTVL.

Many counts were recorded for this clone. Sequencing ends 3 residues short of the CDR3 end; the germline J gene provides the rest. The rearrangement uses TRBV20-1 and TRBJ1-5, with 10 bases that match TRBD1. V lost 5 bases to trimming and J lost 6 bases; unmatched junction nucleotides: 4. Germline V CDR1 and CDR2: DFQATT, SNEGSKA (reference sequence). This CDR3 is built from 13 residues. The CDR3 here is CSAPRTGGQPQHF. The covered CDR3 bases are TGCAGTGCTCCCCGGACAGGGGGTCAGCCC.

As to this clone: It is likely a read error: a sequence one base away is far more abundant. The CDR3 is cut off 3 residues early in the read; its end comes from the germline J gene. The chain employs TRBV7-9 and TRBJ2-7; 7 bases agree with TRBD2. Looked up from germline, CDR1 is SEHNR and CDR2 is FQNEAQ (reference sequence). The CDR3 spans 13 residues. The CDR3 reads CTSREGLSYEQYF. The part of the CDR3 DNA that was read is TGTACCAGCAGGGAGGGCCTCTCCTACGAG.

This clone was counted at least ten times. Sequencing ends 3 residues short of the CDR3 end; the germline J gene provides the rest. This chain uses TRBV20-1 with TRBJ2-5; 9 bases fit TRBD1. Germline lookup yields CDR1 DFQATT and CDR2 SNEGSKA (reference sequence). V was clipped by 3 bases and J by 1 base; unmatched bases: 6. The CDR3 consists of 15 residues. CDR3 sequence reads: CSASAGTGFQETQYF. Partial CDR3 DNA: TGCAGTGCTAGTGCCGGGACAGGGTTCCAAGAGACC.

Many counts were recorded for this clone. CDR3 DNA, as far as it was read: TGTGCCTGCACGCGCGGGACAGGGGTGGGAGTGAATGAAAAA. This encodes CACTRGTGVGVNEK. The CDR3 reads in full as CACTRGTGVGVNEKLFF. J is TRBJ1-4 and V is TRBV12-3 or TRBV12-4, with 10 positions matching TRBD1. The sequence runs out 3 residues before the end of the CDR3; the remainder is reconstructed from the germline J gene. This CDR3 contains 17 residues. V trimming: 11 bases; J trimming: 5 bases; junction bases outside the gene matches: 17.

The sample holds many counts of this clone. The CDR3 is cut off 3 residues early in the read; its end comes from the germline J gene. V is TRBV10-3 and J is TRBJ1-3, with TRBD1 identical over 7 bases. Germline V lookup: CDR1 ENHRY, CDR2 SYGVKD. The CDR3 has 16 residues. Trimming took 6 bases from V and 0 from J; bases not matched to a gene: 8. The CDR3 sequence: CAIRPPGGHSGNTIYF. The covered CDR3 bases are TGTGCCATCAGGCCTCCAGGGGGGCACTCTGGAAACACC.

This clone was seen at least ten times. The CDR3 reads CASSLGTGDNQPQHF. The DNA read from the CDR3 is TGCGCCAGCAGCCTGGGGACAGGGGACAATCAGCCC. This chain joins TRBV5-1 and TRBJ1-5, with 10 bases lining up with TRBD1. The CDR3 end falls 3 residues outside the read, so it is completed with the germline J gene. Germline V gene lookup returns CDR1 SGHRS and CDR2 YFSETQ. The V gene end was trimmed by 4 bases and the J gene end by 3 bases; junction bases not matched to a gene: 4. The CDR3 runs to 15 residues. Full variable domain (outside the CDR3, taken from reference TRBV5-1 and TRBJ1-5): KAGVTQTPRYLIKTRGQQVTLSCSPISGHRSVSWYQQTPGQGLQFLFEYFSETQRNKGNFPGRFSGRQFSNSRSEMNVSTLELGDSALYLCASSLGTGDNQPQHFGDGTRLSIL.

This clone has ten or more counts. The read falls 3 residues short of the CDR3 end, and the missing part is taken from the germline J gene. The rearrangement joins TRBV11-2 to TRBJ1-1; 8 bases agree with TRBD1. Losses at the gene ends were 5 bases for V and 1 base for J; bases not matched to a gene: 3. Germline V gives CDR1 SGHAT, CDR2 FQNNGV. The CDR3 sequence is 14 residues long. CDR3 loop: CASSQDRGNTEAFF. The covered CDR3 bases are TGTGCCAGCAGCCAAGACAGGGGGAACACTGAA.

This clone was detected ten times or more. The read comes to an end 3 residues before the CDR3 does, leaving the germline J gene to fill in the end. The V gene is TRBV5-1, the J gene TRBJ2-5, with D possibly TRBD1 on 6 matching bases. V lost 4 bases to trimming and J lost 2 bases, with 15 bases between them. The length of the CDR3 is 15 residues. Germline V gene data show CDR1 as SGHRS and CDR2 as YFSETQ. CDR3 residues: CASSLQGGEQETQYF. Incomplete CDR3 DNA: TGCGCCAGCAGCCTACAGGGTGGGGAACAAGAGACC.

This clone was seen repeatedly, ten times or more. Read sequence stops 3 residues before the CDR3 end, and the germline J gene provides the missing end. The chain links TRBV18 to TRBJ2-1; D is uncertain. The germline V gene encodes CDR1 KGHSH and CDR2 LQKENI. CDR3 length equals 13 residues. V lost 2 bases, J lost 8 bases, and 10 bases lay in between. CDR3 DNA, as far as it was read: TGTGCCAGCTCACCAGATTGGGCAGATGAG. This gives the protein CASSPDWADE. The full CDR3 protein reads CASSPDWADEQFF.